This T cell receptor (beta chain) was captured in a study of early T cells in non-severe SARS-CoV-2 infection. The TCR library protocol was used to attach unique molecular identifiers. These identifiers were attached to individual cDNA molecules. MiXCR was run by TCRdb on the 5' RACE reads, yielding one entry per CDR3 protein. The table records 90,000 to 130,000 distinct CDR3 sequences, roughly 12% of them present only once. Points on this clonotype: Antigen: not known.

V was shortened by 0 bases and J by 3 bases, with 6 bases between the two germline ends. The germline CDR1 and CDR2 sequences are LNHNV and YYDKDF (reference sequence). The CDR3 totals 13 residues. Notes on the study in general: Database matching using VDJdb favored anti-spike CD8 responses, with private and CD4 specificities left missing.

This chain connects TRBV15 to TRBJ2-7; D gene ambiguous. This sequence originates from an adult who was a healthcare worker with PCR-confirmed SARS-CoV-2 infection or an uninfected control (not recorded which). The material sequenced was whole blood, taken at baseline. The CDR3 is CATSRDRVYEQYF. The CDR3 DNA reads TGTGCCACCAGCAGAGATCGGGTCTACGAGCAGTACTTC.